This T cell receptor (beta chain) was sequenced for a study of breast tumors, draining lymph nodes, adjacent tissues. This clonotype was found many times. Its target is not known. Study-level points and caveats: Data fit most tumor T cells coming from lymph node, expanding in tumor.

Samples came from axillary lymph nodes draining the breast cancer. TCRdb used MiXCR to reprocess the multiplex PCR reads, holding one entry per CDR3 protein. The repertoire holds around 170,000 distinct CDR3 sequences, roughly a third seen once, with around 4.5% in the top ten. The CDR3 consists of 18 residues. CDR1 and CDR2 (germline): LGHDT, YNNKEL (reference sequence). V was shortened by 5 bases and J by 3 bases, with 23 bases between the two germline ends. This chain connects TRBV3-1 to TRBJ2-1; D assignment may be TRBD1 or TRBD2 (6 bases each). The receptor comes from a female donor with breast cancer. Some clones in this sample may be carry-over from other donors' samples. Input material: axillary lymph node tissue. For the CDR3, the DNA is TGTGCCAGCAGCTCACTCTTCCGGGGGCTATCGCACTACAATGAGCAGTTCTTC. It yields the protein CASSSLFRGLSHYNEQFF.